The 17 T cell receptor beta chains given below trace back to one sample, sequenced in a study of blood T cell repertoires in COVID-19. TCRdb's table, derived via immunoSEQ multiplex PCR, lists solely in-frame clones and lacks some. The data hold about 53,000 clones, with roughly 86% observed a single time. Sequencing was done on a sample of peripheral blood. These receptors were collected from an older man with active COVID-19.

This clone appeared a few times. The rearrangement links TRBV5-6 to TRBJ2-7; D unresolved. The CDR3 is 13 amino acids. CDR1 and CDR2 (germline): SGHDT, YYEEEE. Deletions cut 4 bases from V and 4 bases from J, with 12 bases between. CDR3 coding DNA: TGTGCCAGCAGCCTTATAAACAGTTACGAGCAGTACTTC. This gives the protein CASSLINSYEQYF.

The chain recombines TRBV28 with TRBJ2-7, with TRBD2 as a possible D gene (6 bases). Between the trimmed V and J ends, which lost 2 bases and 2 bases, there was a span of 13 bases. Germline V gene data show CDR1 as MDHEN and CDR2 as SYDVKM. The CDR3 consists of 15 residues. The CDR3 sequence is CASSLLREQAYEQYF. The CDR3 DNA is TGTGCCAGCAGTTTACTTCGGGAGCAAGCCTACGAGCAGTACTTC.

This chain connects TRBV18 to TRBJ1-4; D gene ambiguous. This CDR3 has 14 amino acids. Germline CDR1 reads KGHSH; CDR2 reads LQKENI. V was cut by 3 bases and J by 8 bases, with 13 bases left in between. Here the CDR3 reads CASSPSGGAEKLFF. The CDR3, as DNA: TGTGCCAGCTCACCGTCGGGAGGTGCGGAAAAACTGTTTTTT.

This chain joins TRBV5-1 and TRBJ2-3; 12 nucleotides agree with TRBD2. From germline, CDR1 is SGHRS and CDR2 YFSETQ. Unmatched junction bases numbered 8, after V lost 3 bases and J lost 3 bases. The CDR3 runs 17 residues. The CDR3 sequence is CASSWLPSGGATDTQYF. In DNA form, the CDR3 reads TGCGCCAGCAGCTGGCTACCTAGCGGGGGGGCGACAGATACGCAGTATTTT.

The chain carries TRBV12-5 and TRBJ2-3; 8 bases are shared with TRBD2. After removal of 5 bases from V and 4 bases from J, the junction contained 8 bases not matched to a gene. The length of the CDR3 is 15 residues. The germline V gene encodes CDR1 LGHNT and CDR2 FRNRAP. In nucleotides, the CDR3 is TGTGCTAGTGGTCCCGGGACTAGACGGGCAGATACGCAGTATTTT. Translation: CASGPGTRRADTQYF.

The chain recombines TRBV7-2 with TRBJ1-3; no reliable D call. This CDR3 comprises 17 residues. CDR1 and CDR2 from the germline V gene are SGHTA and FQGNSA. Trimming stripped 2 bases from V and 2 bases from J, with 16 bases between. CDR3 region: CASSLKRETRTGNTIYF. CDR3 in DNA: TGTGCCAGCAGCTTAAAGAGGGAAACTAGGACTGGAAACACCATATATTTT.

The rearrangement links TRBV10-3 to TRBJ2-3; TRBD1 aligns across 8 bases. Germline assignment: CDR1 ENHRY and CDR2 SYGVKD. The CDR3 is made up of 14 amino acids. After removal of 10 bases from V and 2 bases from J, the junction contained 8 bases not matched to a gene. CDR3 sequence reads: CATREDRVTDTQYF. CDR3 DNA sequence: TGTGCCACCCGTGAGGACAGGGTCACAGATACGCAGTATTTT.

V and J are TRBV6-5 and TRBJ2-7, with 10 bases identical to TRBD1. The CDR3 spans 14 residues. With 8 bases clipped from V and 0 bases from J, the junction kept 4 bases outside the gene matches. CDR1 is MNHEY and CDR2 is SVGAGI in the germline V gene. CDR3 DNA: TGTGCCAGCCTCCGGGACAGGGGCTCCTACGAGCAGTACTTC. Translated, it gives CASLRDRGSYEQYF.

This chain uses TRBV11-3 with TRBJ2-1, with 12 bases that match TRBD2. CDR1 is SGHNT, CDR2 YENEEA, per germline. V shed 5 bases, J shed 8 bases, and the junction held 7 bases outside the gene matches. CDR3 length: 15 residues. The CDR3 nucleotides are TGTGCCAGCAGCCTAGCGGGGGGGCCTCTGGATGAGCAGTTCTTC. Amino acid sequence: CASSLAGGPLDEQFF. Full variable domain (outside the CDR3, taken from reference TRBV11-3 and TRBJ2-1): EAGVVQSPRYKIIEKKQPVAFWCNPISGHNTLYWYLQNLGQGPELLIRYENEEAVDDSQLPKDRFSAERLKGVDSTLKIQPAELGDSAVYLCASSLAGGPLDEQFFGPGTRLTVL.

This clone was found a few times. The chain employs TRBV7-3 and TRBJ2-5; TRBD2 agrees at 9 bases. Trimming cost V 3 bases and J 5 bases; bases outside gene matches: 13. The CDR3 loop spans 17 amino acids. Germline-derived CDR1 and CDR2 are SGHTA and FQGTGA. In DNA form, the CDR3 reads TGTGCCAGCAGCTTTGGGAGGAGTAGCGGGGGCGGGGAGACCCAGTACTTC. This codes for CASSFGRSSGGGETQYF.

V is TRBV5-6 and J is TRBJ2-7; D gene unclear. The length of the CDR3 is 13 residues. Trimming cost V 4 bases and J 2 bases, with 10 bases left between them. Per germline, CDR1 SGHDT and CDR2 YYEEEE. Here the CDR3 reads CASSLVIAYEQYF. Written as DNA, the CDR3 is TGTGCCAGCAGCCTCGTTATAGCCTACGAGCAGTACTTC.

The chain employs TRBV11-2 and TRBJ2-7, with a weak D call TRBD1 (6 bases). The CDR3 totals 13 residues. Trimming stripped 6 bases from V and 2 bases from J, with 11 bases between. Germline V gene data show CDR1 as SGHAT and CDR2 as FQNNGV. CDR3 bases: TGTGCCAGCAGACAGGGATTCACCTACGAGCAGTACTTC. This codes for CASRQGFTYEQYF.

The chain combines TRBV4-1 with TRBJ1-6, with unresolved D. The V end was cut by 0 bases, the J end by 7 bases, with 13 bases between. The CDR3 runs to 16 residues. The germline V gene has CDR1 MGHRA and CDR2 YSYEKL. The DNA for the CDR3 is TGCGCCAGCAGCCAAGATATTGGCAAATTAAATTCACCCCTCCACTTT. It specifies CASSQDIGKLNSPLHF.

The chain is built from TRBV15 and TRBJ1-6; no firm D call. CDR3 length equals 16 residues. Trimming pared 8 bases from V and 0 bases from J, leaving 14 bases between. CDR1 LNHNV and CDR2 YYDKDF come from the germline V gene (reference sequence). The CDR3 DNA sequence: TGTGCCACCGGAGTAGGGAGGAGCTCCTATAATTCACCCCTCCACTTT. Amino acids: CATGVGRSSYNSPLHF.

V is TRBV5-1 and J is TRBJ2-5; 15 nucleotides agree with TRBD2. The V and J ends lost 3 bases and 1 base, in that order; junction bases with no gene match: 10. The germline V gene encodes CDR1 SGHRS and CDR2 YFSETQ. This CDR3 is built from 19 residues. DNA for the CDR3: TGCGCCAGCAGCTCCGGGACTAGCGGGGGGTCTTCCCCCCAAGAGACCCAGTACTTC. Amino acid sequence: CASSSGTSGGSSPQETQYF. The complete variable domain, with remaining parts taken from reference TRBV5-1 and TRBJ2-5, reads KAGVTQTPRYLIKTRGQQVTLSCSPISGHRSVSWYQQTPGQGLQFLFEYFSETQRNKGNFPGRFSGRQFSNSRSEMNVSTLELGDSALYLCASSSGTSGGSSPQETQYFGPGTRLLVL.

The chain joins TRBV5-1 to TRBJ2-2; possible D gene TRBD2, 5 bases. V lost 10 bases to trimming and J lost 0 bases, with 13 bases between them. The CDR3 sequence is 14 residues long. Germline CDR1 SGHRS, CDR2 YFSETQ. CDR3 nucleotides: TGCGCCCGCGGGCCGCTGGCGAACACCGGGGAGCTGTTTTTT. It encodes CARGPLANTGELFF.

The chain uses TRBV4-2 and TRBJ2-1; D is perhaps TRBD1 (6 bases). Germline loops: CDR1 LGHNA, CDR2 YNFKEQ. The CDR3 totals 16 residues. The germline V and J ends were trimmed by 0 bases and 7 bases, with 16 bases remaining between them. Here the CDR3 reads CASSQEATGVRNEQFF. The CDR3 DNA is TGTGCCAGCAGCCAAGAAGCGACAGGAGTACGGAATGAGCAGTTCTTC.